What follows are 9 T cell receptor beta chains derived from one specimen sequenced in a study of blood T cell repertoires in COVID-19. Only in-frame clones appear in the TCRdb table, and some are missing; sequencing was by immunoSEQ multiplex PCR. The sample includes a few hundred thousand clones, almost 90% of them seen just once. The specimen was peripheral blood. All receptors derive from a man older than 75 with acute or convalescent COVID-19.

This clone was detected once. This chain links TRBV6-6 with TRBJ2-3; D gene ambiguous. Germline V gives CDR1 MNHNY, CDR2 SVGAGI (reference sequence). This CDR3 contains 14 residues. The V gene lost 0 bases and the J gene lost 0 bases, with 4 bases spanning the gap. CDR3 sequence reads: CASSYSRSTDTQYF. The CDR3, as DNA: TGTGCCAGCAGTTACTCGAGAAGCACAGATACGCAGTATTTT.

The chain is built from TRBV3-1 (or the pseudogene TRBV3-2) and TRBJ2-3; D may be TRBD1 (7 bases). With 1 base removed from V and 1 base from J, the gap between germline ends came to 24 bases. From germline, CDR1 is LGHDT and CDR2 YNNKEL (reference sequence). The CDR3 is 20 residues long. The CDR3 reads CASSQGLVIGQGGRTDTQYF. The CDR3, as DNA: TGTGCCAGCAGCCAAGGGCTCGTGATTGGCCAGGGGGGCCGCACAGATACGCAGTATTTT.

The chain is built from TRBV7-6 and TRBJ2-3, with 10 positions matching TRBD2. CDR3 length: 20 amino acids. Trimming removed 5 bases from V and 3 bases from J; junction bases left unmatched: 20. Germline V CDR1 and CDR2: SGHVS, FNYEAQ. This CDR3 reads CASSPSGFKREGRRTDTQYF. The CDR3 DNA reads TGTGCCAGCAGCCCAAGTGGTTTCAAGCGGGAGGGCCGAAGGACAGATACGCAGTATTTT. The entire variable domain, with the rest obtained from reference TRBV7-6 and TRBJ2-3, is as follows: GAGVSQSPRYKVTKRGQDVALRCDPISGHVSLYWYRQALGQGPEFLTYFNYEAQQDKSGLPNDRFSAERPEGSISTLTIQRTEQRDSAMYRCASSPSGFKREGRRTDTQYFGPGTRLTVL.

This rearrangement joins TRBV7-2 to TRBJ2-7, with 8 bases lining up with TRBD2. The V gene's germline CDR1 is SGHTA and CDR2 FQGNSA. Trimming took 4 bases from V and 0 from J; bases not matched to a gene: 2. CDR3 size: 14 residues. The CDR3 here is CASSSRGGSYEQYF. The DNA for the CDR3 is TGTGCCAGCAGCTCCCGGGGGGGCTCCTACGAGCAGTACTTC.

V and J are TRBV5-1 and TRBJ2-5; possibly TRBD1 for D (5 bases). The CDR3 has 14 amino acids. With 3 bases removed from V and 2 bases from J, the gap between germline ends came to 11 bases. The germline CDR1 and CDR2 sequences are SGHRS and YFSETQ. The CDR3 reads CASSWGRQQETQYF. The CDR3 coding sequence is TGCGCCAGCAGCTGGGGCAGGCAACAAGAGACCCAGTACTTC.

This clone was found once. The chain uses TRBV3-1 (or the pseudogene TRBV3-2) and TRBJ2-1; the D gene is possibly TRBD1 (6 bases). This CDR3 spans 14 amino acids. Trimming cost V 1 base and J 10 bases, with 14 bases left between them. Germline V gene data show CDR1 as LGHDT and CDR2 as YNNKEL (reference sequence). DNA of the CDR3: TGTGCCAGCAGCCAAGGGACAGCTTATAGGGAGCAGTTCTTC. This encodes CASSQGTAYREQFF.

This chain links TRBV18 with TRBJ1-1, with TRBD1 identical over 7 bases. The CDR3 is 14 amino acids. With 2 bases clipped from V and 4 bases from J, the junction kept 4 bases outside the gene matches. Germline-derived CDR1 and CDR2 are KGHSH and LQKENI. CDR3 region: CASSPGTDSTEAFF. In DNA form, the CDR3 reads TGTGCCAGCTCACCAGGGACAGACAGCACTGAAGCTTTCTTT.

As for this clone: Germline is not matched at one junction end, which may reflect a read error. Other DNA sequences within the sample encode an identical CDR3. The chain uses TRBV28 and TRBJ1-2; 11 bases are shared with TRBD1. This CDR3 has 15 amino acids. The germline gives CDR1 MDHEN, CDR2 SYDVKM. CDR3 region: CASSNIEDRGLGYTF. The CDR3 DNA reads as TGTGCCAGCAGTAATATAGAGGACAGGGGGCTGGGCTATACCTTC.

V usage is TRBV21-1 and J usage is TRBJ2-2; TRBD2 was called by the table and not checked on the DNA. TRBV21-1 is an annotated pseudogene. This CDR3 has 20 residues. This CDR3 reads CASSKEQAGELSGYTGELFF. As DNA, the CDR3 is TGTGCCAGCAGCAAAGAACAGGCGGGGGAACTTAGCGGGTACACCGGGGAGCTGTTTTTT.